This T cell receptor (beta chain) was documented in a study of CD8+ T cells in alopecia areata. Findings of the study overall: Lesional scalp, especially alopecia totalis/universalis, showed higher clonality than normal scalp. Mice showed clearer TCR sharing than patients did, a gap that was possibly HLA-related.

Starting from PBMCs, sorting isolated CD4+ and CD8+ T cells. With 10 bases clipped from V and 3 bases from J, the junction kept 6 bases outside the gene matches. The CDR3 has 12 amino acids. The V gene's germline CDR1 is SNHLY and CDR2 FYNNEI. RNA extraction was followed by reverse transcription into cDNA, which acted as the sequencing template. Using immunoSEQ multiplex PCR, the repertoire was profiled, and TCRdb retains in-frame clones only, with some absent. This sample has about 140,000 clones, with about 54% found just once. With respect to this clone: The antigen is undetermined.

The clonotype was recovered from a human donor in good health. Specimen: CD4+ T cells sorted from blood. The J gene is TRBJ2-7, the V gene TRBV2, with 7 bases identical to TRBD2. The CDR3 is CATGLQHYEQYF. Here the CDR3 DNA reads TGTGCCACGGGACTACAACACTACGAGCAGTACTTC.